This TCR beta chain appears in the sequencing data of a study of blood T cell repertoires in COVID-19 (dated by TCRdb to 2019 to 2021). Turning to the overall study: Samples covering the acute and convalescent phases of COVID-19 were provided by collaborators in the United States, Italy and Spain. The prospective study material was composed of cDNA or gDNA derived from T cells, B-cell-depleted T cells, or PBMCs. Deeply sampled blood TCRbeta repertoires from subjects exposed to, actively infected with, or recovered from COVID-19 were included in the dataset. A freely available public database, intended as a resource for researchers studying the immune response to SARS-CoV-2, is where the repertoires were released. The samples were drawn from the first 160 participants of the ongoing ImmuneRACE study and from 1,254 subjects provided by 6 global collaborators. Sample metadata almost always included a de-identified subject ID, COVID-19 status, age in years and sex. HLA class I and class II types, where available, came from metadata supplied by the sample provider rather than from assay-based typing.

As for this clone: Its specific antigen is unknown. Base quality data are lacking; no much larger clone is found one base away.

Points the paper makes about the study in general: How much clinical and demographic metadata was included differed by source and by participant, and the metadata was provided uncurated.

The collaborating institutions used their own protocols to collect whole blood in K2EDTA tubes. For TCRbeta analysis, collaborators shipped samples in one of three forms: frozen whole blood, isolated PBMCs, or DNA extracted from either of those sample types. TCRbeta CDR3 regions were amplified from genomic DNA by means of the immunoSEQ Assay, a bias-controlled multiplex PCR. Processing in the source paper ran as follows. Within the assay, amplification of reference gene primers was used to estimate how many nucleated cells each sample contained. To quantify the absolute abundance of each unique TCRbeta CDR3 rearrangement, sequence reads were collapsed and filtered. For each sample, productive Simpson clonality was calculated as the square root of Simpson's diversity index over productive rearrangements. TCRdb limited this immuneACCESS table to in-frame rearrangements with V and J called. A share of clones is missing; checked studies link under half to unresolved V genes, and the rest is unexplained. V, J and clone size are those of that table, while D and trimming were read from the DNA. The sample data list over 85,000 clones, and about 72% of these were observed just once. Of the sample, roughly a tenth falls within the top ten clones.

V is trimmed back by 3 bases and J by 12 bases, and the junction contains 5 bases that no gene match accounts for. The CDR1 and CDR2 encoded by the germline V gene (reference sequence) are MNHEY and SMNVEV. The CDR3 runs 12 residues from the cysteine to the phenylalanine. CDR3 DNA is the only sequence kept; it has 36 bases, read in frame from the first base. The sequence came from a man aged 60 to 69 with active or convalescent COVID-19. Material: peripheral blood. The chain is made from TRBV27 and TRBJ1-1; a stretch of 9 junction bases matches TRBD1. The CDR3 here reads CASSFRTGVSFF. The DNA sequence follows: TGTGCCAGCAGTTTCCGGACAGGGGTGTCTTTCTTT.